One T cell receptor beta chain is described in this entry. From the germline J gene comes the end of the CDR3, since the read stops 3 residues before it. Only in-frame clones appear in the TCRdb table, and some are missing; sequencing was by immunoSEQ multiplex PCR. The sample holds tens of thousands of clones. This CDR3 has 14 amino acids. The V segment lost 5 bases and the J segment 7 bases; nucleotides outside the gene matches: 6. The germline V gene encodes CDR1 KGHSH and CDR2 LQKENI. The entry originates in a study of T cells in women clearing cervical HPV infection. Overall study context: For cases, blood was sampled a median approximately 150 days after lesion detection, interquartile range about 90 to 200 days. HLA type could not be excluded as a confounder.

The chain has TRBV18 and TRBJ1-5, with TRBD1 identical over 9 bases. The clonotype originates from a woman between 18 and 69 years old with a cervical HPV16 infection that either progressed to CIN3+ or cleared (not recorded which). What was sequenced was blood buffy coat. CDR3 DNA (partial): TGTGCCAGCTCAACCGGACAGGGGTTACAGCCC. This codes for CASSTGQGLQP. The whole CDR3 region reads CASSTGQGLQPQHF.